This T cell receptor (beta chain) was recovered during a study of breast tumors, draining lymph nodes, adjacent tissues. The germline V gene has CDR1 ENHRY and CDR2 SYGVKD. This CDR3 spans 12 amino acids. Trimming left V 6 bases short and J 5 bases short, with 5 bases between. TCRdb re-called the multiplex PCR reads through MiXCR, storing one row per CDR3 protein. The sample consists of about 63,000 distinct CDR3 sequences, roughly 59% of them appearing once. This rearrangement joins TRBV10-3 to TRBJ1-6; the D is unclear. Input material: breast tumor tissue. This sequence originates from a female donor with breast cancer. Some clones in this sample may be carry-over from other donors' samples. The CDR3 region is CAIRAHNSPLHF. Here the CDR3 DNA reads TGTGCCATCAGGGCCCATAATTCACCCCTCCACTTT.